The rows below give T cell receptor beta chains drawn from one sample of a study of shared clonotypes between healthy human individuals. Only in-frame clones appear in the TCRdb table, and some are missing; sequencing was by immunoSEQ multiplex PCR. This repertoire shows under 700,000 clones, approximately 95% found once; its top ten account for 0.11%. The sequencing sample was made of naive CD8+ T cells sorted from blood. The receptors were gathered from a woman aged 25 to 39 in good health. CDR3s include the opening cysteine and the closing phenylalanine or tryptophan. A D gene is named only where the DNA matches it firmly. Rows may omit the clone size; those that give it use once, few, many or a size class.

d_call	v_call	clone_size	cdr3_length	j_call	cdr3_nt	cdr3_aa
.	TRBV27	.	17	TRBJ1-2	TGTGCCAGCAGCCCGGAATCGGGGACACCTAGGGGACTTGGCTACACCTTC	CASSPESGTPRGLGYTF
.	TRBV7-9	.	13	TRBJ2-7	TGTGCCAGCAGCTCCGGACTTGGTGACGAGCAGTACTTC	CASSSGLGDEQYF
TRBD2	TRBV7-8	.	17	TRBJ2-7	TGTGCCAGCAGTTCAAAAGCGGGGGCCGGGACTAACTACGAGCAGTACTTC	CASSSKAGAGTNYEQYF
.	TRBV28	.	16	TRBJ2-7	TGTGCCAGCAGTTCCCCCGGAGAAGGGGGCTCCTACGAGCAGTACTTC	CASSSPGEGGSYEQYF
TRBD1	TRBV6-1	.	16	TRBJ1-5	TGTGCCAGCAGTGAAGTGGGACAGGTAATGTATCAGCCCCAGCATTTT	CASSEVGQVMYQPQHF
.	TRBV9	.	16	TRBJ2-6	TGTGCCAGCAGCGCCGATTTGACAGATGGGGCCAACGTCCTGACTTTC	CASSADLTDGANVLTF
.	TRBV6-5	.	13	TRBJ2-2	TGTGCCAGCAGTTACTGGGGGTCCGGGGAGCTGTTTTTT	CASSYWGSGELFF
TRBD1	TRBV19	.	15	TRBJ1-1	TGTGCCAGTAGTATAGCGGGGACAGGGGGCGGTGAAGCTTTCTTT	CASSIAGTGGGEAFF
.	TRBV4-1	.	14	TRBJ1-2	TGCGCCAGCAGCCAAGAACACAGGGTCGGCGGCTACACCTTC	CASSQEHRVGGYTF
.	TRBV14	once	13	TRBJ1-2	TGTGCCAGCAGCCAGGTTAAAGGGTTTGGCCACACCTTC	CASSQVKGFGHTF
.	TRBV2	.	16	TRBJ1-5	TGTGCCAGCAGTCCTAGGGGTCTATGGGACAATCAGCCCCAGCATTTT	CASSPRGLWDNQPQHF
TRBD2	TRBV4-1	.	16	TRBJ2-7	TGCGCCAGCAGCCCCTGGAGGGAGCGGGGATCCCACGAGCAGTACTTC	CASSPWRERGSHEQYF
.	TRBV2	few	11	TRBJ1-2	TGTGCCAGCAGTGAAGGGTATGGCTACACCTTC	CASSEGYGYTF
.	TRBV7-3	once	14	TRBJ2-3	TGTGCCAGCAGCCTCGACGGTGGGGCAGATACGCAGTATTTT	CASSLDGGADTQYF
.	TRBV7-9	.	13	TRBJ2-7	TGTGCCAGCAGCCCCCGGGACACTTACGAGCAGTACTTC	CASSPRDTYEQYF
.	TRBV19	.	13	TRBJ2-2	TGTGCCATGAAGAAAGCGAACACCGGGGAGCTGTTTTTT	CAMKKANTGELFF
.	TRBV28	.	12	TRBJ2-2	TGTGCCAGCAGCCACAGGGCCGGGGAGCTGTTTTTT	CASSHRAGELFF
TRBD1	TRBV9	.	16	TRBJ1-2	TGTGCCAGCAGCGCCAGATCGAAGGGACAGGGTGGCGGCTACACCTTC	CASSARSKGQGGGYTF
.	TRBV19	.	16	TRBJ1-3	TGTGCCAGTAGCCCCGGAGTGTGGGGTGGTGGAAACACCATATATTTT	CASSPGVWGGGNTIYF
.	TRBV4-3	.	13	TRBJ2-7	TGCGCCAGCAGCCAGCAGGGCGGCTACGAGCAGTACTTC	CASSQQGGYEQYF
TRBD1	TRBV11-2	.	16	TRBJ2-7	TGTGCCAGCAGCTTAGAGTCAGGACAGGACTCCTACGAGCAGTACTTC	CASSLESGQDSYEQYF
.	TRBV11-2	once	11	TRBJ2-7	TGTGCCAGCAGCCTACGCTACGAGCAGTACTTC	CASSLRYEQYF
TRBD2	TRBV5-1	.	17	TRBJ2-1	TGCGCCAGCAGCTTGACTAGCGGGAGAGGAGCCTACAATGAGCAGTTCTTC	CASSLTSGRGAYNEQFF
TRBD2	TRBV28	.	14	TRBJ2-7	TGTGCCAGCAGTCCACCGGGACTACAATACGAGCAGTACTTC	CASSPPGLQYEQYF
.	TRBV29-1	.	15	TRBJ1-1	TGCAGCGTTGAAGTCCCTAGGTATATGAACACTGAAGCTTTCTTT	CSVEVPRYMNTEAFF
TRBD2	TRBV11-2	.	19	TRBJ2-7	TGTGCCAGCAGCTTCTTCGGACTAGCGGCACCTTTAAACTCCTACGAGCAGTACTTC	CASSFFGLAAPLNSYEQYF
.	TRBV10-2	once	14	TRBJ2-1	TGCGCCAGCAGTGTTGGCAGATCCTACAATGAGCAGTTCTTC	CASSVGRSYNEQFF
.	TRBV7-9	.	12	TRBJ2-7	TGTGCCAGCAGCTTTAGGGGCTTGGAGCAGTACTTC	CASSFRGLEQYF
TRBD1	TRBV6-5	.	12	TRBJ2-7	TGTGCCACGGGACAGGGTGTTTGGGAGCAGTACTTC	CATGQGVWEQYF
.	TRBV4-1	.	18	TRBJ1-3	TGCGCCAGCAGCCCCGATACTCAGGGGCGAAACTCTGGAAACACCATATATTTT	CASSPDTQGRNSGNTIYF
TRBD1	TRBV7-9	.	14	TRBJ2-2	TGTGCCAGCAGCGGGACAGTTTCAACCGGGGAGCTGTTTTTT	CASSGTVSTGELFF
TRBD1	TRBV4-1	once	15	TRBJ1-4	TGCGCCAGCAGCGAGACGACAGGGTTTGTTGAAAAACTGTTTTTT	CASSETTGFVEKLFF
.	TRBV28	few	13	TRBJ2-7	TGTGCCAGCACGCCGGTGTCTTCGTACGAGCAGTACTTC	CASTPVSSYEQYF
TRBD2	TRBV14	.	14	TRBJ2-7	TGTGCCAGCAGCCCTGGACTAGCGGGAGGCGAGCAGTACTTC	CASSPGLAGGEQYF
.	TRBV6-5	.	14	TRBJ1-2	TGTGCCAGCATGGAGAGGAGAGCTAACTATGGCTACACCTTC	CASMERRANYGYTF
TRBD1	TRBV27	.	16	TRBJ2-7	TGTGCCAGCAGTTTATCTGCCGGGACAGGGACCTACGAGCAGTACTTC	CASSLSAGTGTYEQYF
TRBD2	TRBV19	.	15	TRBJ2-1	TGTGCCAGTAGTCTAGCGGAAAACTCCTACAATGAGCAGTTCTTC	CASSLAENSYNEQFF
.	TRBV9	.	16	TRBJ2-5	TGTGCCAGCAGCGCCTACTCGGGGGCGGGACAAGAGACCCAGTACTTC	CASSAYSGAGQETQYF
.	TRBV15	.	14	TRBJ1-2	TGTGCCACCAGCAGAGATATGGGGGCGGTTGGCTACACCTTC	CATSRDMGAVGYTF
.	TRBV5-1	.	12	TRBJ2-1	TGCGCCAGCAGCTTGAGGACAGAGGAGCAGTTCTTC	CASSLRTEEQFF